Below, 7 T cell receptor beta chains from the same sample are listed, as sequenced in a study of cytomegalovirus exposure and HLA in healthy donors. PCR amplification relied on 60 Vbeta primers (plus 13 Jbeta primers). Using immunoSEQ multiplex PCR, the repertoire was profiled, and TCRdb retains in-frame clones only, with some absent. This sample has some 90,000 clones, with about 80% found just once. The sequenced sample consisted of PBMCs. These receptors all come from a man younger than 45 in good health and CMV-seronegative.

The chain employs TRBV29-1 and TRBJ2-7; the match to TRBD2 covers 14 bases. CDR3 length: 14 amino acids. CDR1 is SQVTM and CDR2 is ANQGSEA in the germline V gene. V lost 5 bases to trimming and J lost 3 bases; unmatched junction nucleotides: 3. The CDR3, as DNA: TGCAGCGTTAGACTAGCGGGGGGGAGCTACGAGCAGTACTTC. Protein product: CSVRLAGGSYEQYF.

The chain links TRBV10-3 to TRBJ1-1, with 8 nucleotides matching TRBD1. The CDR3 has 12 residues. V was pared by 5 bases and J by 9 bases, with 5 bases of the junction left unmatched. Germline V gene lookup returns CDR1 ENHRY and CDR2 SYGVKD. The CDR3 protein is CAISSDRAQAFF. Here the CDR3 DNA reads TGTGCCATCAGTTCGGACAGGGCTCAAGCTTTCTTT.

The gene calls are TRBV5-1 and TRBJ2-5, with TRBD2 matching over 11 bases. The junction had 11 bases not matched to a gene; V was cut back by 1 base and J by 0 bases. Germline lookup yields CDR1 SGHRS and CDR2 YFSETQ. The CDR3 loop spans 19 amino acids. The CDR3 DNA sequence: TGCGCCAGCAGCTTGACGTCACTAGCGGGAGCCACGTACCAAGAGACCCAGTACTTC. This gives the protein CASSLTSLAGATYQETQYF. The complete variable domain, with remaining parts taken from reference TRBV5-1 and TRBJ2-5, reads KAGVTQTPRYLIKTRGQQVTLSCSPISGHRSVSWYQQTPGQGLQFLFEYFSETQRNKGNFPGRFSGRQFSNSRSEMNVSTLELGDSALYLCASSLTSLAGATYQETQYFGPGTRLLVL.

The chain employs TRBV14 and TRBJ2-1; TRBD2 aligns across 15 bases. Germline V lookup: CDR1 SGHDN, CDR2 FVKESK. The length of the CDR3 is 17 residues. V lost 4 bases and J lost 4; bases outside the gene matches: 5. The CDR3 coding sequence is TGTGCCAGCAGCCCCCTAGGACTAGCGGGAGGGTACAATGAGCAGTTCTTC. Protein: CASSPLGLAGGYNEQFF.

V gene TRBV18 combines with J gene TRBJ2-3, with D perhaps TRBD2 (5 bases). The germline V gene encodes CDR1 KGHSH and CDR2 LQKENI. The CDR3 has 18 amino acids. V shed 3 bases and J shed 0 bases, with 19 bases lying between them. The CDR3 protein is CASSPLHEGVSSTDTQYF. Written as DNA, the CDR3 is TGTGCCAGCTCACCCCTTCACGAGGGTGTCTCTAGCACAGATACGCAGTATTTT. Using reference TRBV18 and TRBJ2-3 for the parts outside the CDR3, the full variable domain is NAGVMQNPRHLVRRRGQEARLRCSPMKGHSHVYWYRQLPEEGLKFMVYLQKENIIDESGMPKERFSAEFPKEGPSILRIQQVVRGDSAAYFCASSPLHEGVSSTDTQYFGPGTRLTVL.

V usage is TRBV6-1 and J usage is TRBJ2-1, with D perhaps TRBD2 (5 bases). Germline CDR1 and CDR2: MNHNS and SASEGT. This CDR3 is 16 amino acids long. V lost 7 bases, J lost 0 bases, and 16 bases lay in between. The CDR3 DNA is TGTGCCAGCACTGACCCCCGCGGGCGCTCCTACAATGAGCAGTTCTTC. As protein: CASTDPRGRSYNEQFF.

This chain connects TRBV7-9 to TRBJ2-7; D gene unclear. Germline assignment: CDR1 SEHNR and CDR2 FQNEAQ (reference sequence). There are 14 residues in the CDR3. The CDR3 region has the DNA TGTTCCAGCAGCCCCCCGGCAGGTGCCTACGAGCAGTACGTC. Its protein product is CSSSPPAGAYEQYV.